The present TCR beta chain was sequenced within a study of tumor-infiltrating lymphocytes in primary liver carcinoma. From approximately 490 ng total RNA, TCR beta cDNA was generated with a primer in the constant region. Slightly modified ARM-PCR served as the procedure for the TCR beta libraries. These libraries came from three rounds of nested multiplex PCR. Amplification in the first two PCR rounds was performed using TRBV1-TRBV30 forward primers and a C-beta reverse primer for 10 cycles each. Using its own MiXCR run on the multiplex PCR reads, TCRdb lists one record per CDR3 protein. The table shows hundreds of thousands of distinct CDR3 sequences, with 50% to 70% occurring only once. The researchers obtained blood RNA from unsorted whole blood and also extracted germline DNA. Germline-derived CDR1 and CDR2 are MNHEY and SVGAGI. This CDR3 region has 12 residues. Worth noting for this clonotype: The junction departs from germline at one end; a sequencing error may be responsible.

The source is a man aged 35-49 years with primary liver carcinoma and hepatitis B virus infection. Sequenced: peripheral blood. The gene calls are TRBV6-5 and TRBJ2-3; D is possibly TRBD2 (5 bases). The CDR3 protein is CASRAGTNTQYF. CDR3 coding DNA: TGTGCCAGCAGGGCGGGCACAAATACACAGTATTTT.